This entry concerns a single TCR beta chain. A read error may produce the germline difference seen at one junction end. Using genomic DNA as the template, TCR beta VDJ and CDR3 profiling was carried out. One entry per CDR3 protein results from TCRdb running MiXCR on the reads. The sample lists around 170,000 distinct CDR3 sequences, more than 45% occurring once. The data stem from a study of CD8+CD57+ T cells in acquired aplastic anemia. Patients who underwent sequencing had shown CD8+CD57+ cell expansion by flow cytometry. The TCR originated in a human donor with aplastic anemia. The sample consisted of sorted CD4+, CD8+, or CD8+CD57+ T cells (not recorded which) from PBMCs.

CDR3 loop: CASSERVRTEGNQPQHF. CDR3 bases: TGTGCCAGCAGTGAAAGAGTTCGGACAGAAGGGAATCAGCCCCAGCATTTT. This chain connects TRBV10-3 to TRBJ1-5, with D possibly matching TRBD1 (6 bases). Germline loops: CDR1 ENHRY, CDR2 SYGVKD. This CDR3 has 17 amino acids.